The 21 T cell receptor beta chains listed next were all sequenced from one sample in a study of metastatic and nonmetastatic thyroid tumors. TCRdb reprocessed the PCR reads via MiXCR. In the table there are more than 12,000 clones, 25% of which are singletons. All patients were treatment-naive before thyroid surgery. Sequenced input: tumor tissue. The source of these receptors is a female donor with papillary thyroid cancer or a benign thyroid nodule (not recorded which). Some clones in this sample may be carry-over from other donors' samples.

This clone appeared many times. This chain links TRBV20-1 with TRBJ1-1; D gene unclear. The ends were cut back, 6 bases at V and 5 bases at J, with 7 bases in the middle. CDR1 is DFQATT and CDR2 is SNEGSKA in the germline V gene (reference sequence). CDR3 length equals 10 residues. The CDR3 DNA reads TGCAGTGCAAGGTGGACTGAAGCTTTCTTT. This gives the protein CSARWTEAFF.

This clone is labeled as medium-sized. This rearrangement joins TRBV20-1 to TRBJ2-7; a possible D gene is TRBD2 (7 bases). Germline V gives CDR1 DFQATT, CDR2 SNEGSKA (reference sequence). V gave up 4 bases and J gave up 6 bases, with 16 bases separating them. This CDR3 has 13 residues. CDR3 residues: CSATGRQGGEQYF. In DNA form, the CDR3 reads TGCAGTGCTACCGGGAGGCAAGGGGGCGAGCAGTACTTC.

This clone is deemed medium-sized. The chain links TRBV2 to TRBJ2-1; 8 bases fit TRBD2. Unmatched junction bases numbered 3, after V lost 4 bases and J lost 4 bases. Germline assignment: CDR1 SNHLY and CDR2 FYNNEI. The CDR3 is 14 residues long. CDR3 amino acids: CASSGLAKYNEQFF. The DNA of the CDR3 is TGTGCCAGCAGTGGACTAGCGAAGTACAATGAGCAGTTCTTC. The full variable domain, in which reference TRBV2 and TRBJ2-1 provide the parts outside the CDR3, is EPEVTQTPSHQVTQMGQEVILRCVPISNHLYFYWYRQILGQKVEFLVSFYNNEISEKSEIFDDQFSVERPDGSNFTLKIRSTKLEDSAMYFCASSGLAKYNEQFFGPGTRLTVL.

This clone is medium-sized (0.01 to 0.1%) within its sample. The chain joins TRBV28 to TRBJ2-6; D might be TRBD2 (6 bases). The germline gives CDR1 MDHEN, CDR2 SYDVKM. V shed 6 bases and J shed 0 bases, with 15 bases lying between them. The CDR3 contains 17 residues. CDR3 sequence (DNA): TGTGCCAGCAGCCCCGCGAGGGACTCCTCTGGGGCCAACGTCCTGACTTTC. Its protein is CASSPARDSSGANVLTF.

This clone came up many times. V and J are TRBV20-1 and TRBJ1-2, with a possible D match to TRBD1 (6 bases). Germline V gene data show CDR1 as DFQATT and CDR2 as SNEGSKA (reference sequence). The CDR3 length is 14 residues. The V end was cut by 6 bases, the J end by 9 bases, with 23 bases between. CDR3 in amino acids: CSAVVRQEGMSYTF. CDR3 bases: TGCAGTGCCGTAGTGAGACAGGAAGGGATGAGCTACACCTTC.

A word on this clone: Since a much larger clone is just one base distant, this may be a read error. Additional DNA sequences in this sample encode the identical CDR3. This sequence joins TRBV7-9 and TRBJ2-5; tentative D call: TRBD2 (5 bases). Trimming removed 5 bases from V and 4 bases from J, with 17 bases in between. Germline V gene sequence: CDR1 SEHNR, CDR2 FQNEAQ (reference sequence). This CDR3 is built from 15 residues. The CDR3 DNA reads TGTGCCAGCAGCCCCTGGGGTGGAGGAGGAGAGACCCAGTACTTC. This translates into CASSPWGGGGETQYF. Based on the CDR3 plus reference TRBV7-9 and TRBJ2-5, the full variable domain is DTGVSQNPRHKITKRGQNVTFRCDPISEHNRLYWYRQTLGQGPEFLTYFQNEAQLEKSRLLSDRFSAERPKGSFSTLEIQRTEQGDSAMYLCASSPWGGGGETQYFGPGTRLLVL.

About this clone: At the DNA level, this CDR3 is encoded by other sequences in the same sample as well. The gene calls are TRBV6-1 and TRBJ2-2; 8 bases fit TRBD1. Trimming removed 6 bases from V and 4 bases from J; junction bases left unmatched: 4. Germline V gene lookup returns CDR1 MNHNS and CDR2 SASEGT. The CDR3 covers 14 residues. This chain's CDR3 is CASRTDRGTGELFF. For the CDR3, the DNA is TGTGCCAGCAGGACTGACAGGGGCACCGGGGAGCTGTTTTTT.

This clone was counted a few times. CDR3: CASSLGAGGPLTEQYF. The CDR3 DNA reads as TGCGCCAGCAGCTTGGGAGCGGGAGGGCCCCTCACGGAGCAGTACTTC. V and J are TRBV5-1 and TRBJ2-7; 10 bases are shared with TRBD2. CDR1 is SGHRS and CDR2 is YFSETQ in the germline V gene. This CDR3 contains 16 residues. J was trimmed by 7 bases and V by 0 bases; bases with no gene match: 10.

In this sample, this clone turned up many times. The rearrangement joins TRBV4-1 to TRBJ2-3, with 11 bases aligning to TRBD2. The junction had 6 bases not matched to a gene; V was cut back by 4 bases and J by 3 bases. CDR1 is MGHRA, CDR2 YSYEKL, per germline. The CDR3 length is 16 residues. CDR3 coding DNA: TGCGCCAGCAGCCGGGCCGGGACTAGCGGAACAGATACGCAGTATTTT. Translating it yields CASSRAGTSGTDTQYF.

This clone was seen at least ten times. This chain connects TRBV7-2 to TRBJ1-5; D possibly corresponds to TRBD1 (5 bases). This CDR3 is built from 13 residues. Germline V gives CDR1 SGHTA, CDR2 FQGNSA. The V and J ends lost 5 bases and 4 bases respectively, with 9 bases between them. CDR3 loop: CASSNRQNQPQHF. The CDR3 DNA follows: TGTGCCAGCAGCAATAGACAGAATCAGCCCCAGCATTTT.

This clone came up a few times. V and J are TRBV28 and TRBJ1-2; D is unresolved. V lost 3 bases and J lost 7, with 12 bases in between. Germline CDR1 is MDHEN and CDR2 is SYDVKM. The CDR3 is 13 residues long. CDR3 residues: CASSFVYEGGYTF. The CDR3 nucleotides read TGTGCCAGCAGTTTCGTGTATGAGGGTGGCTACACCTTC.

By frequency in the sample, this clone is medium-sized. The chain uses TRBV6-1 and TRBJ1-3; 11 bases match TRBD1. CDR1 and CDR2 (germline): MNHNS, SASEGT. The V gene end was trimmed by 7 bases and the J gene end by 2 bases; junction bases not matched to a gene: 7. The CDR3 is 16 amino acids. Here the CDR3 DNA reads TGTGCCAGCACCAAGGACAGGGGGCTTGCTGGAAACACCATATATTTT. It translates to CASTKDRGLAGNTIYF.

In regard to this clone: One end of the junction is discordant with germline, which a read error may explain. This rearrangement joins TRBV28 to TRBJ2-1, with D possibly TRBD2 on 7 matching bases. The CDR3 has 16 amino acids. Germline values: CDR1 MDHEN, CDR2 SYDVKM. CDR3 DNA sequence: TGTGCCAGCACTTTAAGGGGGGGGGCCTCAATTCATGAGCAGTTCTTC. Residues: CASTLRGGASIHEQFF.

The gene calls are TRBV5-1 and TRBJ2-2; D unclear. V was cut by 0 bases and J by 1 base, with 10 bases left in between. The CDR3 is made up of 16 amino acids. Germline values: CDR1 SGHRS, CDR2 YFSETQ. In nucleotides, the CDR3 is TGCGCCAGCAGCTTGGGGGGTCCGGGGAACACCGGGGAGCTGTTTTTT. Its protein is CASSLGGPGNTGELFF.

By its share, this clone is medium-sized. The J gene is TRBJ2-7, the V gene TRBV18; 8 nucleotides agree with TRBD1. V trimming: 2 bases; J trimming: 4 bases; junction bases outside the gene matches: 7. CDR3 length equals 15 residues. Germline V gene sequence: CDR1 KGHSH, CDR2 LQKENI. CDR3 residues: CASSPGAGGAYEQYF. CDR3 in DNA: TGTGCCAGCTCACCAGGAGCAGGGGGCGCGTACGAGCAGTACTTC.

To note about this clone: Likely a read error: the CDR3 ends without its conserved phenylalanine or tryptophan. This specimen includes other DNA sequences encoding the same CDR3. This sequence joins TRBV7-3 and TRBJ2-3; 9 nucleotides match TRBD2. Per the germline V gene, CDR1 is SGHTA and CDR2 is FQGTGA. This CDR3 is 15 amino acids long. This CDR3 reads CASSRRGGGTDTQYS. CDR3 sequence (DNA): TGTGCTAGCAGCCGACGCGGGGGGGGCACAGATACGCAGTATTCT.

The chain is built from TRBV30 and TRBJ2-7, with D unclear. Trimming removed 4 bases at V and 7 bases at J, with 17 bases between. CDR3 length: 13 residues. Germline V gene lookup returns CDR1 GTSNPN and CDR2 SVGIG (reference sequence). The CDR3 reads CAWMSTVLGEQYF. The CDR3, as DNA: TGTGCCTGGATGAGCACGGTTTTGGGGGAGCAGTACTTC.

This chain connects TRBV12-3 or TRBV12-4 to TRBJ1-1; no clear D. This CDR3 contains 17 residues. V lost 0 bases and J lost 7, with 21 bases in between. As DNA, the CDR3 is TGTGCCAGCAGTTTAGCGCTAATAGGGCTAAGGGTGCTTGAAGCTTTCTTT. It yields the protein CASSLALIGLRVLEAFF.

This clone is classed as medium-sized. CDR3 amino acids: CARNAGLDNSPLHF. For the CDR3, the DNA is TGTGCCAGGAACGCGGGGTTAGATAATTCACCCCTCCACTTT. V gene TRBV19 combines with J gene TRBJ1-6; D remains unclear. The V gene's germline CDR1 is LNHDA and CDR2 SQIVND (reference sequence). The V and J ends lost 9 bases and 5 bases respectively, with 14 bases between them. The CDR3 extends over 14 amino acids. Supplemented by reference TRBV19 and TRBJ1-6, the full variable domain reads DGGITQSPKYLFRKEGQNVTLSCEQNLNHDAMYWYRQDPGQGLRLIYYSQIVNDFQKGDIAEGYSVSREKKESFPLTVTSAQKNPTAFYLCARNAGLDNSPLHFGNGTRLTVT.

The chain employs TRBV6-2 or TRBV6-3 and TRBJ2-7, with a tentative D call TRBD1 (6 bases). V lost 4 bases and J 2 bases, leaving 12 bases between the germline ends. The length of the CDR3 is 14 residues. Per germline, CDR1 MNHEY and CDR2 SVGEGT. CDR3: CASSLARGTYEQYF. The CDR3 DNA reads as TGTGCCAGCAGTTTGGCCAGGGGAACCTACGAGCAGTACTTC.

This clone was counted between two and nine times. At one of its ends the junction is not consistent with the germline gene, which may arise from a read error. Here the CDR3 reads CATSSHMGRDYCYTF. Here the CDR3 DNA reads TGTGCCACCAGCAGCCACATGGGCAGGGACTATTGCTACACCTTC. The chain carries TRBV15 and TRBJ1-2; D possibly corresponds to TRBD1 (5 bases). Germline V gene lookup returns CDR1 LNHNV and CDR2 YYDKDF (reference sequence). This CDR3 has 15 amino acids.